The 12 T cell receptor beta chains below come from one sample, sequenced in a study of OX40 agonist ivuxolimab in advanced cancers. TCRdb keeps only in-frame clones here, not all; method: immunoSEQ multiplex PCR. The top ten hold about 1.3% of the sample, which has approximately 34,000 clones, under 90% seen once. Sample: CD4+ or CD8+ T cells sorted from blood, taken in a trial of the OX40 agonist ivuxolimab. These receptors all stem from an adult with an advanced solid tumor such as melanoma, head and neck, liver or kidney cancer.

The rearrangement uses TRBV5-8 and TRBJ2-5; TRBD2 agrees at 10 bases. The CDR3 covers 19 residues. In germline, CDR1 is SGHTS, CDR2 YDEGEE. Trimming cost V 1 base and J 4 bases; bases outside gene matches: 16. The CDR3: CASSLRGRRASGRGETQYF. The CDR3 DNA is TGTGCCAGCAGCTTGCGGGGAAGGAGAGCTAGCGGGAGAGGAGAGACCCAGTACTTC.

CDR3 region: CASSPPAVRGEQYF. Here the CDR3 DNA reads TGTGCCAGCAGCCCCCCCGCGGTCCGGGGCGAGCAGTACTTC. The J gene is TRBJ2-7, the V gene TRBV7-2, with D possibly TRBD2 on 5 matching bases. V was trimmed by 5 bases and J by 6 bases, leaving 17 bases between them. The CDR3 consists of 14 residues. Germline V gives CDR1 SGHTA, CDR2 FQGNSA.

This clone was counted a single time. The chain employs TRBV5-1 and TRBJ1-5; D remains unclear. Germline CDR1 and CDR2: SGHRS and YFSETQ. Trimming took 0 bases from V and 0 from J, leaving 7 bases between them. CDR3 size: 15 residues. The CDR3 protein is CASSLDGHSNQPQHF. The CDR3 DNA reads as TGCGCCAGCAGCTTGGATGGGCATAGCAATCAGCCCCAGCATTTT.

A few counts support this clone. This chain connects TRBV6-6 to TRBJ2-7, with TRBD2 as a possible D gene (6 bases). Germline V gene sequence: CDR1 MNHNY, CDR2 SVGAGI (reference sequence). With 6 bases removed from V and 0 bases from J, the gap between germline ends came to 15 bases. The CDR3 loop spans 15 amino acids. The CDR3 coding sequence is TGTGCCAGCAGCCCTGGGACTCCTAGCTCCTACGAGCAGTACTTC. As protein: CASSPGTPSSYEQYF.

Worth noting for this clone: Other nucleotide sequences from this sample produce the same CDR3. The CDR3 region has the DNA TGTGCCAGCAGCTTAGGGACAGGGTATTCACCCCTCCACTTT. Its protein is CASSLGTGYSPLHF. The rearrangement links TRBV5-6 to TRBJ1-6; 9 bases agree with TRBD1. CDR1 SGHDT and CDR2 YYEEEE come from the germline V gene. The CDR3 spans 14 residues. V gave up 2 bases and J gave up 8 bases; unmatched junction bases: 2.

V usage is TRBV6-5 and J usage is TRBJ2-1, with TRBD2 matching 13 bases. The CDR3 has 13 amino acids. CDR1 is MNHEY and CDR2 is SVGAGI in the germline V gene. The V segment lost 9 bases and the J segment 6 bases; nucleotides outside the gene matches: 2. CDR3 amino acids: CASGTSGINEQFF. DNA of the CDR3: TGTGCCAGTGGGACTAGCGGGATCAATGAGCAGTTCTTC.

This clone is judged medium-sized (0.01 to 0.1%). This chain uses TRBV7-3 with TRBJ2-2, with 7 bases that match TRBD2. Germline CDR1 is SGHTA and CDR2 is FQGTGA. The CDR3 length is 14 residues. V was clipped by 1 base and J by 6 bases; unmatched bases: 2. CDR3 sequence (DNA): TGTGCCAGCAGCTTAATGGGAGGGCCCGGGGAGCTGTTTTTT. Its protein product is CASSLMGGPGELFF.

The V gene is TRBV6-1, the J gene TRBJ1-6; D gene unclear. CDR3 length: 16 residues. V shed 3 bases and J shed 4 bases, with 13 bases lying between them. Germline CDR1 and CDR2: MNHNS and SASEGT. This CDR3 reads CASSDFLRFYNSPLHF. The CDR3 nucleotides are TGTGCCAGCAGTGATTTTTTGAGGTTTTATAATTCACCCCTCCACTTT.

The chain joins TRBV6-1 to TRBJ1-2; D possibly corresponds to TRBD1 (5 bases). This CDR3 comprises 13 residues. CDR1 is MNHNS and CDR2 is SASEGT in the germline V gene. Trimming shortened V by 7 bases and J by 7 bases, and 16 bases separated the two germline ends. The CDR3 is CASTPAGRGGYTF. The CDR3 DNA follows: TGTGCCAGCACTCCGGCGGGGAGGGGTGGCTACACCTTC.

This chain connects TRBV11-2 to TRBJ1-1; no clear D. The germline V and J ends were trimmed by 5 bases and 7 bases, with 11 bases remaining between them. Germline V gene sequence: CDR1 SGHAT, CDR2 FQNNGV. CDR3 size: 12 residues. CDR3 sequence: CASSGNSIEAFF. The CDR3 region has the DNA TGTGCCAGCAGCGGTAATTCGATTGAAGCTTTCTTT.

For the CDR3, the DNA is TGTGCCAGCAGTGACAGGGGGCGGCATCAGCCCCAGCATTTT. It is translated as CASSDRGRHQPQHF. The chain couples TRBV2 to TRBJ1-5; 8 nucleotides line up with TRBD1. Germline CDR1 SNHLY, CDR2 FYNNEI. The V segment lost 3 bases and the J segment 5 bases; nucleotides outside the gene matches: 3. The CDR3 consists of 14 residues.

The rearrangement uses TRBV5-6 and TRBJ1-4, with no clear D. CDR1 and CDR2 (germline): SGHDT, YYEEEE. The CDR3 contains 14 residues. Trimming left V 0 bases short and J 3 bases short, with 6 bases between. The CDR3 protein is CASSLGQSNEKLFF. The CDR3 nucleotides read TGTGCCAGCAGCTTGGGGCAGTCTAATGAAAAACTGTTTTTT.